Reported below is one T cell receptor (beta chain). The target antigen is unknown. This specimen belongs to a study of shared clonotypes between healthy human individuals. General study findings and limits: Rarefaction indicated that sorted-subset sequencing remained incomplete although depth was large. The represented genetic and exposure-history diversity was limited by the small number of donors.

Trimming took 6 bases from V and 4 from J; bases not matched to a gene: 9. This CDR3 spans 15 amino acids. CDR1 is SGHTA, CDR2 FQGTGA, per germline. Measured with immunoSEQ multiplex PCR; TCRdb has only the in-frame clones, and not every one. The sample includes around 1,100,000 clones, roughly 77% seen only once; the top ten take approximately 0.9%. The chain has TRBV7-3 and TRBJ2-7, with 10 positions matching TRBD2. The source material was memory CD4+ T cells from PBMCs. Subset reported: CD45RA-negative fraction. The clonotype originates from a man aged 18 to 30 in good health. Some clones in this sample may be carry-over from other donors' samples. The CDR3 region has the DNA TGTGCCAGCAGTTCCGGTACTAGCGGGATGTACGAGCAGTACTTC. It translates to CASSSGTSGMYEQYF.